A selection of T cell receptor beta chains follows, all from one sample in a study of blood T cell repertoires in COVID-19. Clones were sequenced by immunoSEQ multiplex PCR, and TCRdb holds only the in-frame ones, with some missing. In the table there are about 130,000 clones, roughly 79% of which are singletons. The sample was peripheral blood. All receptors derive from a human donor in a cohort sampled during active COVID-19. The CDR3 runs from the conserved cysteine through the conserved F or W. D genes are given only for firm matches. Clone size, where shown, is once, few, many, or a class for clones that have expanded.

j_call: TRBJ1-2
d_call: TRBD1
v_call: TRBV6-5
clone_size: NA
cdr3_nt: TGTGCCAGCAGTTACATCAACAGGGGTGGCTACACCTTC
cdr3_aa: CASSYINRGGYTF

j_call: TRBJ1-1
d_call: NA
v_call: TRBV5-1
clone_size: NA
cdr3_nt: TGCGCCAGCAGCTTGGATGCAGGGATGAACACTGAAGCTTTCTTT
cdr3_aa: CASSLDAGMNTEAFF

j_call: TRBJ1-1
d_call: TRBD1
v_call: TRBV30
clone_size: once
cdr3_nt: TGTGCCTGGAACCGGGACAGGGGTTTTATGAACACTGAAGCTTTCTTT
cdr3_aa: CAWNRDRGFMNTEAFF

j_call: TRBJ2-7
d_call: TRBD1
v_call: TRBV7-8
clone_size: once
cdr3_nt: TGTGCCAGCAGCCTTCCTTGGAGACAGGGGCAGGGCTCCTACGAGCAGTACTTC
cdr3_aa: CASSLPWRQGQGSYEQYF

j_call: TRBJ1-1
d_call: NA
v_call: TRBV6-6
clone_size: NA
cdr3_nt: TGTGCCAGCAGTTCGGGGCATGGGAGGACTGAAGCTTTCTTT
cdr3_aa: CASSSGHGRTEAFF

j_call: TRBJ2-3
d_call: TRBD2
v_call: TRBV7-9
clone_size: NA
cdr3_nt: TGTGCCAGCGCCGTGGCGGGGAGGGGCACAGATACGCAGTATTTT
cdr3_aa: CASAVAGRGTDTQYF

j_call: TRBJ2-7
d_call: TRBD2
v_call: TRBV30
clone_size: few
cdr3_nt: TGTGCCTGGAGGCCCAGCGGGGAATACGAGCAGTACTTC
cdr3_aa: CAWRPSGEYEQYF

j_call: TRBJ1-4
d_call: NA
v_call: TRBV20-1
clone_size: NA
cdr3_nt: TGCAGTGCTAGTAACTCGGACAGCTCTAATGAAAAACTGTTTTTT
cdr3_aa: CSASNSDSSNEKLFF

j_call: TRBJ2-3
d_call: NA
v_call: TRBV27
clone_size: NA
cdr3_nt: TGTGCCAGCAGTTTATCACCGGGGTTGGACACAGATACGCAGTATTTT
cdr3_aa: CASSLSPGLDTDTQYF

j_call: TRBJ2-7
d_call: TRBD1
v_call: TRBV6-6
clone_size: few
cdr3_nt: TGTGCCAGCAGTGCGCCTCGGGGACAGGGGGCCTACGAGCAGTACTTC
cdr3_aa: CASSAPRGQGAYEQYF

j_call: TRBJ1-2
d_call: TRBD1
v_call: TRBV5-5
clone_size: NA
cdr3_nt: TGTGCCAGCAGCTTGTTCAGGGGGCAACTCGGCTATGGCTACACCTTC
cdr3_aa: CASSLFRGQLGYGYTF

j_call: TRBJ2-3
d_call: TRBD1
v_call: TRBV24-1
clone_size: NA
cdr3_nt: TGTGCCACCAGTGAGTCGATAGACAGGGGGTACACAGATACGCAGTATTTT
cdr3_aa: CATSESIDRGYTDTQYF

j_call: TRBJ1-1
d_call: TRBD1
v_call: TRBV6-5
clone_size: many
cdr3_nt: TGTGCCAGCAGTTACGAGGGGGCGAACACTGAAGCTTTCTTT
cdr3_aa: CASSYEGANTEAFF

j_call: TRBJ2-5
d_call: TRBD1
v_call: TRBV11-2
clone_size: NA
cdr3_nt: TGTGCCAGCAGCTTAGGGGACAGGGGGCAAGAGACCCAGTACTTC
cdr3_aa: CASSLGDRGQETQYF

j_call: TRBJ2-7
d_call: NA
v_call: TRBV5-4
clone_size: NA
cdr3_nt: TGTGCCAGCAGCTTGGTGAGCTCCTACGAGCAGTACTTC
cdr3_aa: CASSLVSSYEQYF

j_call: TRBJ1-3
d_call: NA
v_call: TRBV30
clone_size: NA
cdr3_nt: TGTGCCTGGAGTGCCGACAACTCTGGAAACACCATATATTTT
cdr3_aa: CAWSADNSGNTIYF

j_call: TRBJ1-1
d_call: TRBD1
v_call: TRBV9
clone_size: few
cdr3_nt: TGTGCCAGCAGCGGGGGGACAGGGGGTAGGACTGAAGCTTTCTTT
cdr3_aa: CASSGGTGGRTEAFF

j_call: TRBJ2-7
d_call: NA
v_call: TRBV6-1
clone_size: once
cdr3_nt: TGTGCCAGCAGTGAAGGGAGGTACGAGCAGTACTTC
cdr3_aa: CASSEGRYEQYF

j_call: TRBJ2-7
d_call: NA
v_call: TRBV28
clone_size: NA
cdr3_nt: TGTGCCAGCAGTTCTAACTACAAGGCGTACTTC
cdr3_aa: CASSSNYKAYF

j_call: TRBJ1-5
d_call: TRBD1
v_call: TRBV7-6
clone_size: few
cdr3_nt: TGTGCCAGCAGCTTTGGGGCAGGGGGAAGTCAGCCCCAGCATTTT
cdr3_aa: CASSFGAGGSQPQHF

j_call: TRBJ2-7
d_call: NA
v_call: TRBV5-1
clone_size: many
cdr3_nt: TGCGCCATTCGGGACACTCGCTACGAGCAGTACTTC
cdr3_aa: CAIRDTRYEQYF

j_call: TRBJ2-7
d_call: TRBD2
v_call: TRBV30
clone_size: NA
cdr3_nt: TGTGCCTGGAGTGGGGAGGGGACCTACGAGCAGTACTTC
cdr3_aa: CAWSGEGTYEQYF

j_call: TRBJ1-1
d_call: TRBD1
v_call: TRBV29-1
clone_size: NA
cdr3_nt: TGCAGCGTTGAGGCCTTCGACAGGGTCGGCACTGAAGCTTTCTTT
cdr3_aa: CSVEAFDRVGTEAFF

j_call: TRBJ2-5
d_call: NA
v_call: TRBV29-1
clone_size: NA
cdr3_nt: TGCAGCGTTGAAGTGGCCCGGGAGCCGAAGACCCAGTACTTC
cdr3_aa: CSVEVAREPKTQYF

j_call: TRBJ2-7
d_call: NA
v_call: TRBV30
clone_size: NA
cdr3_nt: TGTGCCTGGAACGACAGGAACACCTACGAGCAGTACTTC
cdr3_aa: CAWNDRNTYEQYF

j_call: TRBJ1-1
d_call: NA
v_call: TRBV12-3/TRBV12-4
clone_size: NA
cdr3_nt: TGTGCCAGCAGTCCGGGGGTGACTGAAGCTTTCTTT
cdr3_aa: CASSPGVTEAFF

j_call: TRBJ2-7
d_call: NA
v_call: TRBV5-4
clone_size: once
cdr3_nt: TGTGCCAGCAGCTTGAGGCGGGGTGTATACTACGAGCAGTACTTC
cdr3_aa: CASSLRRGVYYEQYF

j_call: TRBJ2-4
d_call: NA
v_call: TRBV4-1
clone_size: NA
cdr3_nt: TGCGCCAGCAGCCAAGAGGTCAGGGGAGCCAAAAACATTCAGTACTTC
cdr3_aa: CASSQEVRGAKNIQYF

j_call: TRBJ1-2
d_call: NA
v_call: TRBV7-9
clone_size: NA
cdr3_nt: TGTGCCAGCAGCCCCGGGGGTGGGGACTATGGCTACACCTTC
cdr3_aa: CASSPGGGDYGYTF

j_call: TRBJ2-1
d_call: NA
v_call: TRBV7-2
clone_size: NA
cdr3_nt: TGTGCCAGCAGCTTAGGTCAGAACCGGGAATTCTTC
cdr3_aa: CASSLGQNREFF

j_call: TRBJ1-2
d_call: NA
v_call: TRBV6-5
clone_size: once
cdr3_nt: TGTGCCAGCAGCCTACAGCAACCAGGGGATAATGGCTACACCTTC
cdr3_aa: CASSLQQPGDNGYTF

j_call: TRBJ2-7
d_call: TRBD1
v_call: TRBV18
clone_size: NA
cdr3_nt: TGTGCCAGCTCAGGTACGGGACAGGGGGACTACGAGCAGTACTTC
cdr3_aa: CASSGTGQGDYEQYF

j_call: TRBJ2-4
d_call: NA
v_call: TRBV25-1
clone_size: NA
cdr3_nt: TGTGCCAGCAGTGACCCGCGAACAGGGGCCAAAAACATTCAGTACTTC
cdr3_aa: CASSDPRTGAKNIQYF

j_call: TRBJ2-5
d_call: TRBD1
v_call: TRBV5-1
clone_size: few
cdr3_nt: TGCGCCAGCAGCATTCGGACAGGGTTAAACCAAGAGACCCAGTACTTC
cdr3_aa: CASSIRTGLNQETQYF